A selection of T cell receptor beta chains follows, all from one sample in a study of control samples from healthy donors and cancer patients. Profiled with immunoSEQ multiplex PCR; TCRdb holds only in-frame clones, not every one. The sample lists approximately 80,000 clones, 75% to 95% occurring once. Material for sequencing was blood. These receptors were collected from a young man in good health. CDR3s include the opening cysteine and the closing phenylalanine or tryptophan. A D gene is named only where the DNA matches it firmly. Size is stated for part of the rows, as once, few or many counts, or as a class when the clone is expanded.

TRBJ2-7 NA TRBV6-5 NA TGTGCCAGCAGTTACTCGCCCAGCTCCTACGAGCAGTACTTC CASSYSPSSYEQYF
TRBJ1-5 NA TRBV5-8 NA TGTGCCAGCAGCGTGGACAGTATCAATCAGCCCCAGCATTTT CASSVDSINQPQHF
TRBJ2-6 NA TRBV5-4 NA TGTGCCAGCAGCTTGGGATATTCTGGGGCCAACGTCCTGACTTTC CASSLGYSGANVLTF
TRBJ1-6 NA TRBV6-4 NA TGTGCCAGCAGTGACTCTGGGGCAGGGAATTCACCCCTCCACTTT CASSDSGAGNSPLHF
TRBJ2-3 TRBD2 TRBV5-5 few TGTGCCAGCAGCTTACTAGCGGGGGGAACAGATACGCAGTATTTT CASSLLAGGTDTQYF
TRBJ2-7 TRBD2 TRBV12-3/TRBV12-4 NA TGTGCCAGCAACTCTGCGGGACTAACCGAGCAGTACTTC CASNSAGLTEQYF
TRBJ1-1 TRBD1 TRBV27 NA TGTGCCAGCAATTGGGACAGGGCGGGTACTGAAGCTTTCTTT CASNWDRAGTEAFF
TRBJ1-3 TRBD1 TRBV19 NA TGTGCCAGTAGTCTCGACAGGGTGGGACCTGACTCTGGAAACACCATATATTTT CASSLDRVGPDSGNTIYF
TRBJ2-5 NA TRBV13 NA TGTGCCAGCAGCTTGGAGGAGACCCAGTACTTC CASSLEETQYF
TRBJ1-6 NA TRBV4-1 NA TGCGCCAGCAGCTCCGGATTTAATTCACCCCTCCACTTT CASSSGFNSPLHF
TRBJ2-5 NA TRBV4-1 NA TGCGCCAGCAGCCCCCGGGCAACAGGAGAGACCCAGTACTTC CASSPRATGETQYF
TRBJ1-5 NA TRBV6-5 NA TGTGCCAGCAGTCCGGACGGGAGGGTGAATCAGCCCCAGCATTTT CASSPDGRVNQPQHF
TRBJ1-4 NA TRBV29-1 once TGCAGCGTTCAGGGCCCTCGGACGGGAGAAAAACTGTTTTTT CSVQGPRTGEKLFF
TRBJ1-5 NA TRBV7-9 NA TGTGCCAGCAGCGACCTGGACAGACCCCAGCATTTT CASSDLDRPQHF
TRBJ2-2 NA TRBV28 NA TGTGCCAGCAGTTTACCGGGGGCCGGCGGGGAGCTGTTTTTT CASSLPGAGGELFF
TRBJ2-5 NA TRBV5-1 NA TGCGCCAGCAGCTTGGCCGTTTCGCGAGAGACCCAGTACTTC CASSLAVSRETQYF
TRBJ2-1 NA TRBV11-2 NA TGTGCCAGCAGTCCCGATCACAATGAGCAGTTCTTC CASSPDHNEQFF
TRBJ1-4 NA TRBV19 NA TGTGCCAGTAGTATAGATCGGGCAGGGGAAAAACTGTTTTTT CASSIDRAGEKLFF
TRBJ2-1 TRBD2 TRBV15 NA TGTGCCACCAGCTCCCTATCCGGGACTAGCGGGAGGGGCAATGAGCAGTTCTTC CATSSLSGTSGRGNEQFF
TRBJ2-1 NA TRBV5-1 NA TGCGCCAGCAGCCAAGAGGGGGTCCCTTACAATGAGCAGTTCTTC CASSQEGVPYNEQFF
TRBJ2-7 NA TRBV5-1 NA TGCGCCAGCAGCCCTCGAGGAGGGACATCCTACTACGAGCAGTACTTC CASSPRGGTSYYEQYF
TRBJ2-7 TRBD2 TRBV15 NA TGTGCCACCAGCTCAAAGCGGGGAGAGTACGAGCAGTACTTC CATSSKRGEYEQYF
TRBJ2-7 NA TRBV9 NA TGTGCCAGCAGCGTGTCCGGGACAAAAAAAACCGAGCAGTACTTC CASSVSGTKKTEQYF
TRBJ2-3 TRBD2 TRBV7-8 NA TGTGCCAGCAGCTTAGATCCGCGGTGGGCGGGGGGCACAGATACGCAGTATTTT CASSLDPRWAGGTDTQYF
TRBJ2-2 NA TRBV4-3 NA TGCGCCAGCAGCCAAGATCCCCGACTAGCCGGGGAGCTGTTTTTT CASSQDPRLAGELFF
TRBJ2-7 NA TRBV25-1 once TGTGCCAGCAGTATCCAAGGAGGGCAGTACTTC CASSIQGGQYF
TRBJ2-3 NA TRBV10-1 once TGCGCCAGCAGCCCTATCTGGGGGGACACAGATACGCAGTATTTT CASSPIWGDTDTQYF
TRBJ2-5 NA TRBV7-9 NA TGTGCCAGCAGCCCAGTAGCGGAGACCCAGTACTTC CASSPVAETQYF
TRBJ2-1 TRBD2 TRBV19 NA TGTGCCAGTAGTGCTAAAGCGGGAGTTAAGTTTAATGAGCAGTTCTTC CASSAKAGVKFNEQFF
TRBJ1-1 NA TRBV6-6 NA TGTGCCAGCAGTTATCGGGCTCTGAACACTGAAGCTTTCTTT CASSYRALNTEAFF
TRBJ1-2 TRBD1 TRBV28 NA TGTGCCAGCAGTTTAGTACAGGGGAATAAAGGAGGCTACACCTTC CASSLVQGNKGGYTF
TRBJ2-3 TRBD2 TRBV28 NA TGTGCCAGCAGTAACCCTAGCGGACGGATTAGCACAGATACGCAGTATTTT CASSNPSGRISTDTQYF
TRBJ2-3 TRBD2 TRBV19 NA TGTGCCGTCGGGACTAGCGGATCCACAGATACGCAGTATTTT CAVGTSGSTDTQYF
TRBJ2-2 NA TRBV4-2 NA TGTGCCAGCAGCCAAGGGGGCCGGAAGGGGGACACCGGGGAGCTGTTTTTT CASSQGGRKGDTGELFF
TRBJ2-2 NA TRBV18 NA TGTGCCAGCTCACTACAAGACACCGGGGAGCTGTTTTTT CASSLQDTGELFF
TRBJ1-3 NA TRBV27 NA TGTGCCAGCAGTTTATCGCTAGGGTCTGGAAACACCATATATTTT CASSLSLGSGNTIYF
TRBJ2-1 NA TRBV6-2/TRBV6-3 NA TGTGCCAGCAGTCGGGTTACCTACAATGAGCAGTTCTTC CASSRVTYNEQFF
TRBJ2-7 TRBD2 TRBV9 many TGTGCCAGCAGCGTAGCTAGCGGGAGTTACGAGCAGTACTTC CASSVASGSYEQYF
TRBJ2-5 TRBD2 TRBV7-2 NA TGTGCCAGCAGCTTAGCAGGAGCGGGGGGGATCCAAGAGACCCAGTACTTC CASSLAGAGGIQETQYF
TRBJ2-7 TRBD1 TRBV7-9 once TGTGCCAGCAGCTCAGGGGGACAGGGGGCTTACGAGCAGTACTTC CASSSGGQGAYEQYF
TRBJ1-4 TRBD1 TRBV9 NA TGTGCCAGCAGCGGCCAGGGGGCGGGTGAAAAACTGTTTTTT CASSGQGAGEKLFF
TRBJ2-3 NA TRBV7-2 NA TGTGCCAGCAGCGGGTACTACGCAGATACGCAGTATTTT CASSGYYADTQYF